What follows describes a single T cell receptor beta chain. As yet, its antigen is unknown. This CDR3 has 14 residues. The germline gives CDR1 SEHNR, CDR2 FQNEAQ (reference sequence). V dropped 5 bases and J dropped 5; count of bases not matched to a gene: 7. Participants comprised healthy donors of bone marrow. The sample originates from a study of cytomegalovirus exposure and HLA in healthy donors. Whole-study findings and limits: Most TCR sequences showed up rarely, but some public TCRs showed up in many donors. Diagnosis of cytomegalovirus status made by the classifier reportedly showed high specificity and sensitivity. Reportedly, a later analysis found an Asian-associated ancestry cluster had fewer N-insertions than the approximately 670-donor mean.

The PCR ran on 60 Vbeta and 13 Jbeta primers. Measured with immunoSEQ multiplex PCR; TCRdb has only the in-frame clones, and not every one. The data show 100,000 to 150,000 clones, 65% to 90% seen once. The sequencing input was PBMCs. This sequence was found in a man aged 50 or older in good health and CMV-seronegative. This chain joins TRBV7-9 and TRBJ1-1, with 8 bases lining up with TRBD1. The CDR3 nucleotides are TGTGCCAGCAGCCTTAGGACAGGGAGTACTGAAGCTTTCTTT. Its translation: CASSLRTGSTEAFF. The variable domain in full, completed from reference TRBV7-9 and TRBJ1-1, reads DTGVSQNPRHKITKRGQNVTFRCDPISEHNRLYWYRQTLGQGPEFLTYFQNEAQLEKSRLLSDRFSAERPKGSFSTLEIQRTEQGDSAMYLCASSLRTGSTEAFFGQGTRLTVV.